The clone carrying this T cell receptor (beta chain) was observed a handful of times. Its antigen is unknown. TCR beta VDJ and CDR3 profiles were obtained from a genomic DNA template. TCRdb reanalysed the reads using MiXCR and keeps one entry per CDR3 protein. The repertoire holds 110,000 or so distinct CDR3 sequences, 50% to 60% seen once, with 25% to 35% in the top ten. Patients included in sequencing had previously demonstrated CD8+CD57+ cell expansion by flow cytometry. Severe acquired aplastic anemia was present in every patient. CDR3 length equals 19 residues. Trimming pared 2 bases from V and 6 bases from J, leaving 29 bases between. Germline lookup yields CDR1 MNHNS and CDR2 SASEGT. This sample was included in a study of CD8+CD57+ T cells in acquired aplastic anemia. Overall study context: Sorted CD4+ and CD8+ cells gave a mean 3.2 ug DNA, range roughly 0.18 to 30 ug.

Study outcomes and limitations: Patients and controls shared 25 to 35 CD8+ CDR3 sequences, highly expressed in patients.

The receptor was derived from a human donor with aplastic anemia. Material: sorted CD4+, CD8+, or CD8+CD57+ T cells (not recorded which) from PBMCs. The genes are TRBV6-1 and TRBJ2-7; D is perhaps TRBD1 (6 bases). CDR3 nucleotide sequence: TGTGCCAGCAGTGAAACGGTGCTAAACCGAGGGGGACCTGGAGGCGAGCAGTACTTC. It encodes CASSETVLNRGGPGGEQYF.